The 7 T cell receptor beta chains below were found in one sample sequenced in a study of blood T cells in healthy people across ages. Sample-barcoded 5' priming and a J-beta primer mix drove a second PCR of about 6 to 12 cycles. From the 5' RACE reads, TCRdb called clonotypes with MiXCR, one entry per CDR3 protein. Among 550,000 to 700,000 distinct CDR3 sequences, 25% to 30% were seen once, and the ten largest hold under 20%. Material: blood. The receptors here all came from a woman aged 70-85 years in good health.

The chain combines TRBV19 with TRBJ2-7; 8 bases are a match to TRBD2. The J call is in doubt because the DNA end fits TRBJ2-1 better. Germline CDR1 and CDR2: LNHDA and SQIVND (reference sequence). This CDR3 comprises 13 residues. CDR3 residues: CASKAGAYNEQFF. The DNA for the CDR3 is TGTGCCAGTAAAGCGGGGGCCTACAATGAGCAGTTCTTC.

The chain joins TRBV7-8 to TRBJ2-3; TRBD1 matches 9 bases. Trimming cost V 5 bases and J 10 bases; bases outside gene matches: 13. There are 15 residues in the CDR3. The germline V gene has CDR1 SGHVS and CDR2 FQNEAQ. This CDR3 is CASSEQGAAAQPQYF. The CDR3 DNA sequence: TGTGCCAGCAGCGAACAGGGGGCAGCCGCCCAACCGCAGTATTTT.

V is TRBV4-2 and J is TRBJ2-5; tentative D call: TRBD2 (6 bases). There are 16 residues in the CDR3. V lost 4 bases and J lost 5, with 20 bases in between. Germline-derived CDR1 and CDR2 are LGHNA and YNFKEQ. CDR3 nucleotide sequence: TGTGCCAGCAGCCCCTCTCATAGCGGAGGGAAGGAGACCCAGTACTTC. It is translated as CASSPSHSGGKETQYF.

This clonotype came up a few times. The gene calls are TRBV7-2 and TRBJ1-2; 9 bases match TRBD1. From germline, CDR1 is SGHTA and CDR2 FQGNSA. J lost 4 bases, V lost 2 bases, and 5 bases had no gene match. CDR3 length equals 15 residues. The chain's CDR3 is CASSLWGTGLYGYTF. CDR3 in DNA: TGTGCCAGCAGCTTATGGGGGACAGGGCTCTATGGCTACACCTTC.

The genes are TRBV5-1 and TRBJ2-5; the D gene could be TRBD1 or TRBD2 (5 bases each). The J call may not be correct, given that the DNA end is closer to TRBJ2-7. The CDR3 has 13 amino acids. Per the germline V gene, CDR1 is SGHRS and CDR2 is YFSETQ. This CDR3 reads CASSRDGAYEQYF. The CDR3 nucleotides read TGCGCCAGCAGCCGGGACGGAGCCTACGAGCAGTACTTC.

CDR3 protein: CSATSGLAGGLTF. CDR3 sequence (DNA): TGCAGTGCTACTTCGGGACTAGCGGGGGGGTTGACTTTC. The chain links TRBV20-1 to TRBJ2-6; 16 bases fit TRBD2. The CDR3 contains 13 residues. J gave up 17 bases and V 4 bases, and 5 bases lay outside the gene matches. Germline V gene sequence: CDR1 DFQATT, CDR2 SNEGSKA (reference sequence).

The V call is TRBV18, the J call TRBJ1-2, with a weak D call TRBD1 (5 bases). Germline V CDR1 and CDR2: KGHSH, LQKENI. The CDR3 extends over 16 amino acids. V was cut by 8 bases and J by 0 bases, with 19 bases left in between. Here the CDR3 DNA reads TGTGCCAGCACACAGACGAACAGGATTACTAACTATGGCTACACCTTC. Translation: CASTQTNRITNYGYTF.